Listed below are T cell receptor beta chains from one sample, sequenced in a study of response to subunit inactivated influenza vaccine. Each CDR3 protein gets one entry after TCRdb re-called the RT-PCR reads with MiXCR. This table holds a few hundred thousand distinct CDR3 sequences, approximately 11% found once. The input for sequencing was PBMCs from blood, taken 45 days after vaccination. The receptors derive from a man between 45 and 60 years old who received an inactivated influenza vaccine. Each CDR3 is given with its conserved first and last residue. A D gene is named only where the DNA matches it firmly. Size is omitted from some rows. Given values are once, few, many or a class for expanded clones.

j_call	v_call	d_call	clone_size	cdr3_aa	cdr3_nt
TRBJ2-6	TRBV12-3/TRBV12-4	.	few	CASSLGGTLTSGANVLTF	TGTGCCAGCAGTTTAGGGGGTACCCTTACCTCTGGGGCCAACGTCCTGACTTTC
TRBJ2-7	TRBV6-5	TRBD2	few	CASSYRGTSGSYEQYF	TGTGCCAGCAGTTACCGAGGGACTAGCGGGTCCTACGAGCAGTACTTC
TRBJ2-5	TRBV25-1	.	.	CASSAYRISPSRETQYF	TGTGCCAGCAGTGCATATAGGATATCCCCGTCGCGGGAGACCCAGTACTTC
TRBJ1-6	TRBV10-2	.	.	CASSERGGSYNSPLHF	TGCGCCAGCAGTGAGAGGGGTGGATCCTATAATTCACCCCTCCACTTT
TRBJ2-1	TRBV6-2/TRBV6-3	.	few	CASSGRYNEQFF	TGTGCCAGCAGTGGCAGGTACAATGAGCAGTTCTTC
TRBJ2-7	TRBV28	.	few	CASSLSSGADEQYF	TGTGCCAGCAGTTTATCATCAGGGGCAGACGAGCAGTACTTC
TRBJ2-7	TRBV4-2	.	.	CASSPGLLCEQYF	TGTGCCAGCAGCCCCGGGCTCCTCTGCGAGCAGTACTTC
TRBJ2-3	TRBV7-9	.	few	CASSLPRGFTDTQYF	TGTGCCAGCAGCTTACCTAGGGGGTTCACAGATACGCAGTATTTT
TRBJ2-7	TRBV20-1	TRBD2	many	CSARMVSAGGPEQYF	TGCAGTGCTAGGATGGTCTCAGCGGGAGGGCCGGAGCAGTACTTC
TRBJ2-2	TRBV20-1	TRBD1	many	CIAAGQGNTGELFF	TGCATCGCGGCGGGACAGGGTAACACCGGGGAGCTGTTTTTT
TRBJ1-1	TRBV6-5	.	.	CASSDSGWTEAFF	TGTGCCAGCAGTGACTCGGGGTGGACTGAAGCTTTCTTT
TRBJ2-3	TRBV5-8	TRBD2	few	CASSFSLAGEDTQYF	TGTGCCAGCAGCTTTAGTCTAGCGGGAGAAGATACGCAGTATTTT
TRBJ2-7	TRBV6-2/TRBV6-3	.	few	CASSYGAFSYEQYF	TGTGCCAGCAGTTACGGTGCGTTCTCCTACGAGCAGTACTTC
TRBJ1-1	TRBV10-2	.	.	CASSQQGMRTEAFF	TGCGCCAGCAGCCAACAGGGAATGAGGACTGAAGCTTTCTTT
TRBJ2-3	TRBV6-5	.	many	CASSYSSRGGTDTQYF	TGTGCCAGCAGTTACTCGAGTCGGGGAGGCACAGATACGCAGTATTTT
TRBJ2-1	TRBV4-2	.	few	CASSQPPLENEQFF	TGTGCCAGCAGCCAACCCCCCTTAGAGAATGAGCAGTTCTTC
TRBJ2-1	TRBV7-2	TRBD2	few	CASSFRLAGAYQFF	TGTGCCAGCAGCTTCCGACTAGCGGGGGCCTACCAGTTCTTC
TRBJ2-7	TRBV25-1	.	many	CASVGGGSRPGSYEQYF	TGTGCCAGTGTTGGGGGCGGGAGCCGACCCGGCTCCTACGAGCAGTACTTC